This T cell receptor beta chain is drawn from a study of blood T cells in healthy people across ages. CDR1 and CDR2 from the germline V gene are SGHTA and FQGNSA. The V end was cut by 1 base, the J end by 1 base, with 11 bases between. CDR3 size: 15 residues. Study findings and constraints: The unsorted PBMCs prevented any conclusive comparison of naive versus antigen-experienced cells.

The use of a sample-barcoded 5' primer and a J-beta primer mix characterized a second PCR of about 7 to 12 cycles. TCRdb re-analysed the 5' RACE reads in MiXCR, keeping a single row per CDR3 protein. This sample yields about 970,000 distinct CDR3 sequences, of which roughly half are seen a single time; roughly 23% belongs to the top ten. This clonotype appeared a few times. The antigen is undetermined. This TCR derives from a woman aged 60-75 years in good health. The sequencing sample was made of blood. The V call is TRBV7-2, the J call TRBJ2-7, with a possible D match to TRBD1 (6 bases). CDR3 in amino acids: CASSLVDRKSYEQYF. Written as DNA, the CDR3 is TGTGCCAGCAGCTTAGTGGACAGAAAATCCTACGAGCAGTACTTC.